These T cell receptor beta chains were read from a single sample in a study of blood T cells in healthy people across ages. TCRdb independently ran MiXCR on the 5' RACE reads; one entry per CDR3 protein. The sample records about 1.8 million distinct CDR3 sequences, roughly 52% being singletons. Material for sequencing was blood. The receptor source for this set is a woman aged 40 to 55 in good health. Both conserved end residues are part of each CDR3. Fields, in order: D gene, CDR3 length, J gene, V gene, clone size, CDR3 DNA, CDR3 protein. A D gene is named only where the DNA matches it firmly. Some rows mark clone size as missing; the rest say once, few, many or name a class of expanded clone.

>NA|12|TRBJ2-4|TRBV5-1|NA
TGCGCCAGCAGCCCCAGGGGTTGGGAGCAGTACTTC
CASSPRGWEQYF
>TRBD1|15|TRBJ1-5|TRBV28|NA
TGTGCCAGCAGTTTTCTCAGGGGGAGAGGTCAGCCCCAGCATTTT
CASSFLRGRGQPQHF
>NA|16|TRBJ2-7|TRBV7-2|few
TGTGCCAGCAGCCCCCCGGGGGTCCGGAGCTCCTACGAGCAGTACTTC
CASSPPGVRSSYEQYF
>NA|15|TRBJ2-7|TRBV2|NA
TGTGCCAGCAGTGAAATCTTAGACAGACCTTACGAGCAGTACTTC
CASSEILDRPYEQYF
>NA|12|TRBJ2-7|TRBV2|NA
TGTGCCAGCAGAGATCCCCACGCCGAGCAGTACTTC
CASRDPHAEQYF
>NA|16|TRBJ1-5|TRBV5-1|once
TGCGCCAGCAGGTTGGACGCAGGAATTAGCAATCAGCCCCAGCATTTT
CASRLDAGISNQPQHF
>NA|15|TRBJ2-5|TRBV7-2|few
TGTGCCAGCAGCTTGGTCGCGGGGTCTCAAGAGACCCAGTACTTC
CASSLVAGSQETQYF
>NA|14|TRBJ1-3|TRBV7-9|NA
TGTGCCAGCAGCCCCCTCGGGTCTGGAAACACCATATATTTT
CASSPLGSGNTIYF
>NA|13|TRBJ2-5|TRBV28|NA
TGTGCCACCAGGGAAGGTACGGCCTACGGGCAGTACTTC
CATREGTAYGQYF
>NA|16|TRBJ2-7|TRBV7-9|once
TGTGCCAGCGACGACCTTACCCGGACCAGCTCCTACGAGCAGTACTTC
CASDDLTRTSSYEQYF
>NA|14|TRBJ2-7|TRBV11-2|NA
TGTGCCAGCAGCTTAGGCACCTCCTCCCTGGAGCAGTACTTC
CASSLGTSSLEQYF
>NA|14|TRBJ2-7|TRBV20-1|NA
TGCAGTGCTAGAGATCTGGAGGGGTTGGGCGAGCAGTACTTC
CSARDLEGLGEQYF
>NA|14|TRBJ1-1|TRBV5-1|NA
TGCGCCAGCAGCTTAACAGTGGGGAGTGCTGAAGCTTTCTTT
CASSLTVGSAEAFF
>NA|14|TRBJ1-4|TRBV4-1|NA
TGCGCCAGCAGCCAACCGGGCCGGGCTGAAAAACTGTTTTTT
CASSQPGRAEKLFF
>TRBD2|15|TRBJ2-5|TRBV15|NA
TGTGCCACCAGCAGGGTAGCGGGTATTACGAATGAGCAGTACTTC
CATSRVAGITNEQYF
>NA|18|TRBJ1-2|TRBV7-2|NA
TGTGCCGGCAGCTTAGTTTCTGGCCAAGTGCTAATTAACGATGGCTACACCTTC
CAGSLVSGQVLINDGYTF
>TRBD1|15|TRBJ2-7|TRBV6-5|few
TGTGCCAGCAGGTTGGGACAGGGGACCTTCTACGAGCAGTACTTC
CASRLGQGTFYEQYF
>TRBD2|16|TRBJ2-1|TRBV15|NA
TGTGCCACCAGCAGAGTTCCAGCGGGGGGCTACAATGAGCAGTTCTTC
CATSRVPAGGYNEQFF
>TRBD2|17|TRBJ2-1|TRBV25-1|NA
TGTGCCAGCAGGGGTCCTAGCGGGGGGGCCGGGCGTCATGAGCAGTTCTTC
CASRGPSGGAGRHEQFF
>NA|15|TRBJ2-7|TRBV28|NA
TGTGCCAGAGTTCGTGTGGGGCATCCTACGGGGGAGCAGTACTTC
CARVRVGHPTGEQYF
>NA|15|TRBJ1-1|TRBV27|NA
TGTGCCAGCAGTTTAACCGTTTCCCTGAACACTGAAGCTTTCTTT
CASSLTVSLNTEAFF
>NA|15|TRBJ2-3|TRBV9|NA
TGTGCCAGCAGCGTAGATACAGGTGACACAGATACGCAGTATTTT
CASSVDTGDTDTQYF
>NA|11|TRBJ2-1|TRBV28|once
TGTGCCACTTGGGACAACCTTGAGCAGTTCTTC
CATWDNLEQFF
>NA|12|TRBJ2-5|TRBV11-2|NA
TGTGCCAGCGAAAACCCCCAAGAGACCCAGTACTTC
CASENPQETQYF
>NA|16|TRBJ2-1|TRBV7-2|NA
TGTGCCAGCAGCCCCCCTACAGGTGCGCCTACAAGTGAGCAGTTCTTC
CASSPPTGAPTSEQFF
>TRBD1|17|TRBJ2-1|TRBV6-1|NA
TGTGCCAGCCTGGGGGCTAGACAGGGAAAGTCATACAATGAGCAGTTCTTC
CASLGARQGKSYNEQFF
>NA|15|TRBJ2-7|TRBV11-3|NA
TGTGCCAGGAAATATCGGCAGCGCCCCTTTGTTCCCCAGTACTTC
CARKYRQRPFVPQYF
>NA|14|TRBJ2-7|TRBV6-2/TRBV6-3|NA
TGTGCCAGCAGTTACAGTTGGTTCTCCTACGAGCAGTACTTC
CASSYSWFSYEQYF
>NA|14|TRBJ2-1|TRBV19|NA
TGTGCCAGTAGTGGGTACGGCGGGATGGATGAGCAGTTCTTC
CASSGYGGMDEQFF
>NA|12|TRBJ1-5|TRBV12-3/TRBV12-4|NA
TGTGCCAGCAGCCCTTTCGTACATCCCCAGCATTTT
CASSPFVHPQHF
>NA|12|TRBJ2-5|TRBV18|NA
TGTGCCAGCTCACAAGTGCAAGAGACCCGGTACTTC
CASSQVQETRYF
>TRBD1|14|TRBJ2-3|TRBV28|NA
TGTGCCAGCAGTTCTGACAGGGGGACAGGTACGCAGTATTTT
CASSSDRGTGTQYF
>NA|15|TRBJ2-1|TRBV12-5|NA
TGTGCTAGTAACGAGGGCAGGCAATTTTACAATGAGCAGTTCTTC
CASNEGRQFYNEQFF
>NA|15|TRBJ2-3|TRBV5-1|few
TGCGCCAGCAGACGCGGACAGTGGAACACAGATACGCAGTATTTT
CASRRGQWNTDTQYF
>NA|13|TRBJ2-5|TRBV29-1|NA
TGCGGCGTTGAGGGACTCGGGCAAGAGACCCAGTACTTC
CGVEGLGQETQYF
>NA|13|TRBJ2-1|TRBV6-1|many
TGTGCCAGCAGTGCGACGGAATACAATGAGCAGTTCTTC
CASSATEYNEQFF
>NA|14|TRBJ1-2|TRBV15|NA
TGTGCCACCAGCAGAGATCTATCAAAGAATGGTTACACCTTC
CATSRDLSKNGYTF
>TRBD2|14|TRBJ2-1|TRBV10-3|few
TGTGCCAGCGCCGCTAGCGGGGGATACAATGAGCAGTTCTTC
CASAASGGYNEQFF
>NA|13|TRBJ2-7|TRBV12-3/TRBV12-4|few
TGTGCCAGCAGTTTAGTTGGGTTTCTAGAGCAGTACTTC
CASSLVGFLEQYF
>TRBD2|15|TRBJ2-3|TRBV5-5|NA
TGTGCCAGCCCCTCCCGACTAGCGAGGATTAATACGCAGTATTTT
CASPSRLARINTQYF
>NA|12|TRBJ2-1|TRBV7-6|NA
TGTGCCAGCAGCTCCCACCCCTATGAGCAGTTCTTC
CASSSHPYEQFF
>NA|15|TRBJ1-5|TRBV20-1|NA
TGCAGTGCTAGCGGGGGGCCCCATCGCAATCAGCCCCAGCATTTT
CSASGGPHRNQPQHF
>NA|17|TRBJ2-4|TRBV7-2|few
TGTGCCAGCAGCGAAGTCGGGGGGCCCTTAGCCAAAAACATTCAGTACTTC
CASSEVGGPLAKNIQYF
>TRBD2|14|TRBJ2-1|TRBV7-2|many
TGTGCCAGCAGTTCCCGGGGGGGAAACAATGAGCAGTTCTTC
CASSSRGGNNEQFF
>TRBD2|19|TRBJ2-3|TRBV7-2|NA
TGTGCCAGCAGCTTCCAACTCGCTATAGCGGGGGTGTTGTCAGATACGCAGTATTTT
CASSFQLAIAGVLSDTQYF